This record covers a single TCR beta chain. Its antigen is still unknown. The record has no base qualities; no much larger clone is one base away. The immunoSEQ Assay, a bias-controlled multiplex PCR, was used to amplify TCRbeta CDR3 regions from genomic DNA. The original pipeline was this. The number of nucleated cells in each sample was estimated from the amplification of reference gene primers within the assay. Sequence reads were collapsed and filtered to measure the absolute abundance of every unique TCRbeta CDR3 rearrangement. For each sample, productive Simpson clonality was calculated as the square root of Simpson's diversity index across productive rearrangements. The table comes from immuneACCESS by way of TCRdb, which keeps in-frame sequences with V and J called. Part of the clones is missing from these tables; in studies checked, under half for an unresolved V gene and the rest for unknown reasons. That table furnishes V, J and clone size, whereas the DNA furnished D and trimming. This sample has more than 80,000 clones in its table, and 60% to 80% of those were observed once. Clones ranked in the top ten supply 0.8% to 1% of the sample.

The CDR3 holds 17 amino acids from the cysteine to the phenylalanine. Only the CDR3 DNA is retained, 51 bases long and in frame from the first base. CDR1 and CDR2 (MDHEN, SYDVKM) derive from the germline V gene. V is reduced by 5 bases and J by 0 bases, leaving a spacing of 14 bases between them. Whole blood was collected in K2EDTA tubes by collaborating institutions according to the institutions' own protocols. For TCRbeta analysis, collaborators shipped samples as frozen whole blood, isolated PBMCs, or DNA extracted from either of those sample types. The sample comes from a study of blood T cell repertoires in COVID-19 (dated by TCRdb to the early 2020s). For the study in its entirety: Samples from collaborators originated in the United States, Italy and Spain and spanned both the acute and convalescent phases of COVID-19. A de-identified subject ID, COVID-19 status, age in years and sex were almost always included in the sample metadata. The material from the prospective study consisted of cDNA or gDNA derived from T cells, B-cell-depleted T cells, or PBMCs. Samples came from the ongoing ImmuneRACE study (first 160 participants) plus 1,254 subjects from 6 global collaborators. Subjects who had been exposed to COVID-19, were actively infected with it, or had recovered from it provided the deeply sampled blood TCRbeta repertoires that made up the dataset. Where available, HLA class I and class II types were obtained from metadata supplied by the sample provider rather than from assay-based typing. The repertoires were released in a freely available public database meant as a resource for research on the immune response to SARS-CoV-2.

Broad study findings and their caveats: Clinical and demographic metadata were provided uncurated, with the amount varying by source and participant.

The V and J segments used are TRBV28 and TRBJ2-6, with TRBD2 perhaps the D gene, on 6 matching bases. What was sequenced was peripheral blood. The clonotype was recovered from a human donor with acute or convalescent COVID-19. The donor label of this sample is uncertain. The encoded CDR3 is CASSSGGPNSGANVLTF. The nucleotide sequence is TGTGCCAGCAGTAGCGGAGGGCCTAACTCTGGGGCCAACGTCCTGACTTTC.